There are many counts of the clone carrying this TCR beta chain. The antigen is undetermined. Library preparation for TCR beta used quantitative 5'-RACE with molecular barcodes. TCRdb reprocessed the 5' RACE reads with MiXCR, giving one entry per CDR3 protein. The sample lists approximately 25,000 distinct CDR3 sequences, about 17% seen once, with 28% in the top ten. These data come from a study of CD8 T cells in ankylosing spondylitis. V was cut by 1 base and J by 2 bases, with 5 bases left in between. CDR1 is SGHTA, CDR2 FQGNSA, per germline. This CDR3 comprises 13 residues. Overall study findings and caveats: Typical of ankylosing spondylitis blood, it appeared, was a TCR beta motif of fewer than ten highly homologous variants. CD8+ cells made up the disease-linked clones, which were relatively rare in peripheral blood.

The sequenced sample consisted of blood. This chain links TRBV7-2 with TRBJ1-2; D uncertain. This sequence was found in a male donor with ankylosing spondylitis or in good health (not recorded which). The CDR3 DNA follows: TGTGCCAGCAGCTTAGGCAACAACTATGGCTACACCTTC. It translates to CASSLGNNYGYTF.